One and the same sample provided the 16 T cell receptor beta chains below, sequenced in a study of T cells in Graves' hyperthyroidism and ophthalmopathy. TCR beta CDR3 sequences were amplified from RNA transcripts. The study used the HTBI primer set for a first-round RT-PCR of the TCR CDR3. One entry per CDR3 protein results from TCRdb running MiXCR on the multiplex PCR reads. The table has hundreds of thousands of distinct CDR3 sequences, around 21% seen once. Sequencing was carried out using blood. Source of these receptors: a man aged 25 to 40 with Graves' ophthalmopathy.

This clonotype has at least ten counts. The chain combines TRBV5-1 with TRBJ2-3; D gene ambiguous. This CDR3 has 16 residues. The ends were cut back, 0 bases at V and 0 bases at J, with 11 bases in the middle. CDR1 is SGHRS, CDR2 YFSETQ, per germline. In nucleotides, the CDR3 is TGCGCCAGCAGCTTGGAGGGCGGCCGTAGCACAGATACGCAGTATTTT. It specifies CASSLEGGRSTDTQYF.

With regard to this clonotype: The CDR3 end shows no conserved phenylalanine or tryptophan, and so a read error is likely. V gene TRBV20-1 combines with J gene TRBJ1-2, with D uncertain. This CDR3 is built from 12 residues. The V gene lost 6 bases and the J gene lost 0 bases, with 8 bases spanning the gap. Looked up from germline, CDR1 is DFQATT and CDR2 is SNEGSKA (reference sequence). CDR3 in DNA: TGCAGTGCCATAGCTTCTAACTATGGCTACACCTCC. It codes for CSAIASNYGYTS.

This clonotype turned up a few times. CDR3 sequence: CASSPVAGSGPDTQYF. The CDR3 nucleotides read TGTGCCAGCAGTCCAGTAGCGGGCTCGGGGCCAGATACGCAGTATTTT. V and J are TRBV28 and TRBJ2-3; TRBD2 matches 7 bases. V shed 5 bases, J shed 4 bases, and the junction held 12 bases outside the gene matches. The germline V gene has CDR1 MDHEN and CDR2 SYDVKM. This CDR3 is 16 amino acids long.

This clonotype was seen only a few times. Written as DNA, the CDR3 is TGTGCCAGTAGTATCGGGGTCGGAAGCTCCTACAATGAGCAGTTCTTC. Protein product: CASSIGVGSSYNEQFF. The chain is built from TRBV19 and TRBJ2-1; a weak D match, TRBD2 (5 bases). Germline lookup yields CDR1 LNHDA and CDR2 SQIVND (reference sequence). Trimming removed 3 bases at V and 0 bases at J, with 12 bases between. This CDR3 comprises 16 residues.

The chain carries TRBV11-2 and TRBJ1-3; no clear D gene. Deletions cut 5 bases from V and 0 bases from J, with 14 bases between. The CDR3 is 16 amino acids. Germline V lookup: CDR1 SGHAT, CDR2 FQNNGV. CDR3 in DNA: TGTGCCAGCAGCAGACCGGGCGGTAACTCTGGAAACACCATATATTTT. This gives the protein CASSRPGGNSGNTIYF.

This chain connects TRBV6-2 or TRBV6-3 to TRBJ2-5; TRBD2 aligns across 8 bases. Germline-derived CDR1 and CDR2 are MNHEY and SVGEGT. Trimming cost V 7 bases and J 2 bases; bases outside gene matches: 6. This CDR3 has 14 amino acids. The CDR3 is CASIRTGGQETQYF. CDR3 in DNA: TGTGCCAGCATCCGAACGGGGGGGCAAGAGACCCAGTACTTC.

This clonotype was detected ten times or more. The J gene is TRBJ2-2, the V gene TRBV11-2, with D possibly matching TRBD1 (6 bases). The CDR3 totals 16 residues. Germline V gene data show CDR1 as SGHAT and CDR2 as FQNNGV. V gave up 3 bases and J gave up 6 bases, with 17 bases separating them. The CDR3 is CASSFHDRRGAGELFF. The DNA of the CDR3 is TGTGCCAGCAGCTTTCATGACAGGCGAGGAGCCGGGGAGCTGTTTTTT.

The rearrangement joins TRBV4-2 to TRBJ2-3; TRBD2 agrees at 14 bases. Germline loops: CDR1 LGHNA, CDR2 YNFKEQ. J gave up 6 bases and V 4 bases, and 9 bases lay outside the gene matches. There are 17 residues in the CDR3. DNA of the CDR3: TGTGCCAGCAGCCCGACTAGCGGGAGGGCCGCACCCGATACGCAGTATTTT. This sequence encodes CASSPTSGRAAPDTQYF.

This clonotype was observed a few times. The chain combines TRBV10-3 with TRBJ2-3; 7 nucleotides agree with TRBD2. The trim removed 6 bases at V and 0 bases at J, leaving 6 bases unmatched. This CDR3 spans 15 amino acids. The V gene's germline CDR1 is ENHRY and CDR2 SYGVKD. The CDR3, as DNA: TGTGCCATCAGCAAAAGCGGGGATAGCACAGATACGCAGTATTTT. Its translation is CAISKSGDSTDTQYF.

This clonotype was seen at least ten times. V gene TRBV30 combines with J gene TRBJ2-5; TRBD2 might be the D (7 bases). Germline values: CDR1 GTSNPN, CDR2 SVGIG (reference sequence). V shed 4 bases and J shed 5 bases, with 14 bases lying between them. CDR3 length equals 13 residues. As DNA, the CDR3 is TGTGCCTGGACCCTGGGGGGGCCGGAGACCCAGTACTTC. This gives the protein CAWTLGGPETQYF.

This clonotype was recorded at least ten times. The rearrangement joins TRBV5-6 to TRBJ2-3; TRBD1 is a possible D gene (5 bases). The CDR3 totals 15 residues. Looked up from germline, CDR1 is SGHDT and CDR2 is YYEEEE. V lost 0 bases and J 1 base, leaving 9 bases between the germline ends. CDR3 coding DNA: TGTGCCAGCAGCTTGGAGGGGATGGGCACAGATACGCAGTATTTT. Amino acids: CASSLEGMGTDTQYF.

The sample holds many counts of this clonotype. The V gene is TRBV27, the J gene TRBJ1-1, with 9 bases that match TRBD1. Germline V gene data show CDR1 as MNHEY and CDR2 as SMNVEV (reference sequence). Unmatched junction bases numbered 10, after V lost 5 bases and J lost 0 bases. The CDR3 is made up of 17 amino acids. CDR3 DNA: TGTGCCAGCAGTCCGGGGACAGGGTTTACGATGAACACTGAAGCTTTCTTT. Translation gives CASSPGTGFTMNTEAFF.

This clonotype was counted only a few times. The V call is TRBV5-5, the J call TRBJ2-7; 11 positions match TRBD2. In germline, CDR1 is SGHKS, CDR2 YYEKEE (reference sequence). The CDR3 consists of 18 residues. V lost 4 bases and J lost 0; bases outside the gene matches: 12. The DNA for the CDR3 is TGTGCCAGCAGCCGCCACTCCGGGACTAGCGGCTTCTCCTACGAGCAGTACTTC. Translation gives CASSRHSGTSGFSYEQYF.

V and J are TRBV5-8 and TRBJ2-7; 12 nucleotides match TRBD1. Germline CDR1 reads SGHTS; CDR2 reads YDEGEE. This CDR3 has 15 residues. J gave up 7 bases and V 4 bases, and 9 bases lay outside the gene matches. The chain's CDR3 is CASSQGTGGALEQYF. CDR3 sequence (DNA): TGTGCCAGCAGCCAAGGGACAGGGGGCGCATTAGAGCAGTACTTC.

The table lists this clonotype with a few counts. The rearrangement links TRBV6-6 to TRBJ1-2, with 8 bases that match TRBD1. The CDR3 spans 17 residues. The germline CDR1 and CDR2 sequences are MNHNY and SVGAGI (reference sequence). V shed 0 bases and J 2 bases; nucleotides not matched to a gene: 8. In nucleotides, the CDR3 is TGTGCCAGCAGTTACTCGGGACAGGAAGCCTTCAACTATGGCTACACCTTC. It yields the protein CASSYSGQEAFNYGYTF.

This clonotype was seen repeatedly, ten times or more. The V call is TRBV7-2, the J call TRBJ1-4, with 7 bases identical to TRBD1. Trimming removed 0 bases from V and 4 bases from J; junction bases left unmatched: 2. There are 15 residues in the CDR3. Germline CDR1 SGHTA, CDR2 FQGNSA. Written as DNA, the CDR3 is TGTGCCAGCAGCTTAGCGGGACAGAGTAATGAAAAACTGTTTTTT. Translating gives CASSLAGQSNEKLFF. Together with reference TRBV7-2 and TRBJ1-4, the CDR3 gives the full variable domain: GAGVSQSPSNKVTEKGKDVELRCDPISGHTALYWYRQSLGQGLEFLIYFQGNSAPDKSGLPSDRFSAERTGGSVSTLTIQRTQQEDSAVYLCASSLAGQSNEKLFFGSGTQLSVL.